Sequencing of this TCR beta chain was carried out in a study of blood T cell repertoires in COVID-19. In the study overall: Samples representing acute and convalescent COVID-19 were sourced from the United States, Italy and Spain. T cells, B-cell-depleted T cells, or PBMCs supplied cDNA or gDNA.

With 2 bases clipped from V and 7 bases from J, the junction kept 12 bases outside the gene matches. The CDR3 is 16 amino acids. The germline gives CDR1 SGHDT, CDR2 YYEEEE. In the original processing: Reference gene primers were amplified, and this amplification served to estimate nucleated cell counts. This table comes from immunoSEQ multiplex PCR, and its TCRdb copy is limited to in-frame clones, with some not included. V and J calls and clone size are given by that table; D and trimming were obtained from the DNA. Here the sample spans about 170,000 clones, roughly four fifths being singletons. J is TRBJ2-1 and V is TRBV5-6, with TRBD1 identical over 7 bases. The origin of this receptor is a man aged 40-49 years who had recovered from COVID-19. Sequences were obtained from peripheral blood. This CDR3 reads CASSLNRGWRANEQFF. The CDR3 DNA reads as TGTGCCAGCAGCTTAAACAGGGGATGGAGAGCTAATGAGCAGTTCTTC. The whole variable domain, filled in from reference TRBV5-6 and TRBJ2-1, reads DAGVTQSPTHLIKTRGQQVTLRCSPKSGHDTVSWYQQALGQGPQFIFQYYEEEERQRGNFPDRFSGHQFPNYSSELNVNALLLGDSALYLCASSLNRGWRANEQFFGPGTRLTVL.